This T cell receptor (beta chain) was documented in a study of T cells in Graves' hyperthyroidism and ophthalmopathy. Template material for amplifying TCR beta CDR3 regions consisted of RNA transcripts. In the first-round RT-PCR of the TCR CDR3, the HTBI primer set was used. TCRdb recomputed calls from the multiplex PCR reads with MiXCR, one row per CDR3 protein. The table has about 580,000 distinct CDR3 sequences, more than 45% seen once. This clonotype was counted at least ten times. No ophthalmopathy progression within 18 months constituted stable Graves' hyperthyroidism. Sequenced input: peripheral blood or thyroid tissue (not recorded which). The receptor was isolated from a young woman with Graves' hyperthyroidism.

The chain's CDR3 is CATSRDRADTQYF. The CDR3 DNA sequence: TGTGCCACCAGCAGAGATCGGGCAGATACGCAGTATTTT. The J gene is TRBJ2-3, the V gene TRBV15; D gene ambiguous. Germline-derived CDR1 and CDR2 are LNHNV and YYDKDF (reference sequence). This CDR3 is 13 amino acids long. V was cut by 0 bases and J by 4 bases, with 5 bases left in between.